This TCR beta chain was documented in a study of OX40 agonist ivuxolimab in advanced cancers. Study context: Dose-escalation patients suffered from hepatocellular carcinoma, melanoma, renal cell or head and neck cancer. It was permissible to have had prior anti-PD-1, anti-PD-L1 or anti-CTLA-4 therapy, and approximately 40% had some.

This clone was observed a few times. Its antigen is still unknown. The table came from immunoSEQ multiplex PCR; TCRdb's copy has only in-frame clones and leaves some out. This sample has tens of thousands of clones, with roughly 80% found just once. Study-wide results and caveats: Compared with CD4+, CD8+ T cells on average had more expanded clones. At 0.1 to 3.0 mg/kg and by week 6, clonal expansion occurred in CD4+ and CD8+ blood T cells.

Losses at the gene ends were 1 base for V and 5 bases for J; bases not matched to a gene: 11. The CDR3 loop spans 16 amino acids. From germline, CDR1 is SNHLY and CDR2 FYNNEI. The sample consisted of CD4+ or CD8+ T cells sorted from blood, taken in a trial of the OX40 agonist ivuxolimab. The chain combines TRBV2 with TRBJ2-7; the match to TRBD1 covers 7 bases. This TCR derives from an adult with an advanced solid tumor such as melanoma, head and neck, liver or kidney cancer. CDR3 sequence (DNA): TGTGCCAGCAGTGAAGACCTCGGGACAGTAATCCACGAGCAGTACTTC. This encodes CASSEDLGTVIHEQYF.